The sequence of this T cell receptor beta chain was determined in a study of cytomegalovirus exposure and HLA in healthy donors. Study-wide background: Among the roughly 400 donors who were genotyped, about 84% fell in the genetic ancestry cluster that is associated with self-reported Caucasian donors.

Findings and caveats of the study: CMV serostatus was the sole immune exposure information available. Some V segments could not be told apart, so they were left out, TRBV6-2 and TRBV6-3 among them.

Donors counted as nominally healthy when sampled, yet unrecorded immune exposures were likely. As to this clone: What it binds is not known.

With 60 Vbeta and 13 Jbeta primers, the PCR was carried out. Clones were sequenced by immunoSEQ multiplex PCR, and TCRdb holds only the in-frame ones, with some missing. The table shows some 110,000 clones, with under 70% occurring only once. Trimming stripped 1 base from V and 3 bases from J, with 11 bases between. Looked up from germline, CDR1 is SGDLS and CDR2 is YYNGEE. The CDR3 length is 15 residues. This chain uses TRBV9 with TRBJ2-1, with a weak D call TRBD2 (5 bases). The sequenced material came from PBMCs. The TCR was taken from a man aged 18 to 29 in good health and CMV-seronegative. This chain's CDR3 is CASSVSLAGYNEQFF. As DNA, the CDR3 is TGTGCCAGCAGCGTATCCCTCGCGGGCTACAATGAGCAGTTCTTC.